Below are 5 T cell receptor beta chains sequenced from a single sample in a study of siplizumab effects on memory and regulatory T cells. This table comes from immunoSEQ multiplex PCR, and its TCRdb copy is limited to in-frame clones, with some not included. The table lists 90,000 to 150,000 clones, around 95% of them singletons, with over 0.15% in the top ten. The sequenced sample consisted of non-Treg CD4+ T cells sorted from blood. The receptors here all came from a human donor in good health.

This sequence joins TRBV7-2 and TRBJ1-3; 12 bases are a match to TRBD1. V trimming: 3 bases; J trimming: 3 bases; junction bases outside the gene matches: 6. The CDR3 is 17 residues long. Germline CDR1 is SGHTA and CDR2 is FQGNSA. The CDR3 is CASSFLGTGGNGNTIYF. CDR3 coding DNA: TGTGCCAGCAGCTTTCTCGGGACAGGGGGCAATGGAAACACCATATATTTT.

The rearrangement links TRBV11-2 to TRBJ1-1; D unclear. Germline assignment: CDR1 SGHAT and CDR2 FQNNGV. The CDR3 sequence is 14 residues long. The V gene lost 5 bases and the J gene lost 4 bases, with 14 bases spanning the gap. CDR3 in amino acids: CASSTNGPPTEAFF. The CDR3 DNA is TGTGCCAGCAGCACAAACGGCCCTCCCACTGAAGCTTTCTTT.

The rearrangement joins TRBV27 to TRBJ2-7; TRBD1 matches 8 bases. The V segment lost 2 bases and the J segment 1 base; nucleotides outside the gene matches: 4. The germline gives CDR1 MNHEY, CDR2 SMNVEV (reference sequence). The CDR3 has 15 residues. Here the CDR3 reads CASSLRTGISYEQYF. The CDR3 DNA is TGTGCCAGCAGTTTAAGGACAGGGATTTCCTACGAGCAGTACTTC.

This sequence joins TRBV11-3 and TRBJ2-2, with 8 positions matching TRBD1. This CDR3 has 14 amino acids. Trimming took 5 bases from V and 6 from J; bases not matched to a gene: 5. The germline CDR1 and CDR2 sequences are SGHNT and YENEEA. The DNA for the CDR3 is TGTGCCAGCAGCCCCCAGACAGGGGCCGGGGAGCTGTTTTTT. As protein: CASSPQTGAGELFF.

The chain is built from TRBV29-1 and TRBJ1-2; D perhaps matches TRBD1 (5 bases). The CDR3 extends over 13 amino acids. CDR1 and CDR2 (germline): SQVTM, ANQGSEA. V was cut by 4 bases and J by 4 bases, with 13 bases left in between. CDR3 DNA sequence: TGCAGCGTTGGCAGGGAAGGTAGCTATGGCTACACCTTC. Translating it yields CSVGREGSYGYTF.